A selection of T cell receptor beta chains follows, all from one sample in a study of cytomegalovirus exposure and HLA in healthy donors. This table comes from immunoSEQ multiplex PCR, and its TCRdb copy is limited to in-frame clones, with some not included. The table includes about 120,000 clones, more than 70% detected once. Sample: PBMCs. The source is a woman younger than 45 in good health and CMV-seronegative. Each CDR3 is given without its conserved first and last residue.

>TRBV5-4
ATQVLTSGGAGTQY
>TRBV2
ASSEEHRGLTDTQY
>TRBV19
ASSEGFGSQPQH
>TRBV13
ASSAKNIGQPRWANVLT
>TRBV6-1
ATRPPGGRFDEQF
>TRBV27
ASSFGGTGANVLT
>TRBV7-3
ASSLGDSGGETQY
>TRBV29-1
SVDSRGLNTEAF
>TRBV6-5
ASSYSQGVGYEAF
>TRBV7-9
ASSLAHYGYT
>TRBV2
ASSDGRAYEQY
>TRBV2
ASSELGSGPTNTGELF
>TRBV5-8
ASSLRRAGVLGTEAF
>TRBV29-1
SVAANTGELF
>TRBV30
AWSPLETQY
>TRBV6-5
ASKGAAGNYGYT